This TCR beta chain was sequenced during a study of T cell changes during pregnancy in multiple sclerosis. V was trimmed by 6 bases and J by 6 bases, leaving 20 bases between them. Germline assignment: CDR1 SNHLY and CDR2 FYNNEI. CDR3 length: 16 amino acids. The assay was immunoSEQ multiplex PCR, and TCRdb's table has in-frame clones only and misses some. The profile shows about 77,000 clones, about 93% of them singletons. This sequence originates from a female donor in good health, enrolled as a control in a pregnancy study. The chain combines TRBV2 with TRBJ2-2, with D perhaps TRBD1 (8 bases). Here the sequenced sample was peripheral blood, taken after pregnancy. The CDR3 here is CASSLGNRGRAGELFF. The CDR3 DNA reads as TGTGCCAGCAGCCTGGGCAACAGGGGGAGGGCCGGGGAGCTGTTTTTT.